One T cell receptor (beta chain) is described in this entry. The target antigen is unknown. This entry belongs to a study of identical twins. MiXCR, applied by TCRdb to the 5' RACE reads, yields one record per CDR3 protein. The table includes about 210,000 distinct CDR3 sequences, roughly 10% detected once. Study observations and caveats: Cord blood's abundant beta clonotypes had fewer insertions, unlike memory repertoires.

The source material was memory (CD45RO+) T cells sorted from blood. This receptor was taken from a young woman in good health.

The CDR3 protein is CASSVGRNTGELFF. CDR3 bases: TGTGCCAGCAGCGTAGGGCGGAACACCGGGGAGCTGTTTTTT. The chain is built from TRBV9 and TRBJ2-2, with D hard to call. This CDR3 contains 14 residues. V lost 0 bases to trimming and J lost 1 base, with 4 bases between them. Germline V CDR1 and CDR2: SGDLS, YYNGEE.